The 25 T cell receptor beta chains given below trace back to one sample, sequenced in a study of a mutant IDH1 vaccine in newly diagnosed glioma. Time point reported: week 5, during vaccination. With topical imiquimod, each dose of the vaccine consisted of 300 ug of mutant IDH1 20-mer peptide. Their target antigens are unknown. Clones were sequenced by immunoSEQ multiplex PCR, and TCRdb holds only the in-frame ones, with some missing. The profile shows roughly 50,000 clones, 82% of them singletons. Sequencing was performed on PBMCs, taken from a glioma patient whose treatment included an IDH1 peptide vaccine. Every receptor here comes from a woman aged 18-29 years with glioma. Some clones in this sample may be carry-over from other donors' samples.

The rearrangement joins TRBV10-2 to TRBJ2-1, with 8 bases aligning to TRBD2. Trimming took 2 bases from V and 2 from J; bases not matched to a gene: 5. Germline assignment: CDR1 WSHSY and CDR2 SAAADI. This CDR3 spans 16 amino acids. The CDR3 sequence: CASSERGGRPYNEQFF. DNA of the CDR3: TGCGCCAGCAGTGAGCGGGGGGGCCGTCCCTACAATGAGCAGTTCTTC.

This clone was detected only once. This rearrangement joins TRBV7-2 to TRBJ1-2; 8 bases fit TRBD1. Germline V gene lookup returns CDR1 SGHTA and CDR2 FQGNSA. Trimming removed 5 bases from V and 6 bases from J; junction bases left unmatched: 11. This CDR3 has 15 residues. As DNA, the CDR3 is TGTGCCAGCAGCCCCCGACAGGGGAAGACCAATGGCTACACCTTC. Protein sequence: CASSPRQGKTNGYTF.

The V call is TRBV2, the J call TRBJ2-3, with D unclear. V shed 6 bases and J shed 0 bases, with 13 bases lying between them. This CDR3 spans 15 amino acids. The germline V gene has CDR1 SNHLY and CDR2 FYNNEI. This CDR3 reads CASSKRSTSTDTQYF. CDR3 coding DNA: TGTGCCAGCAGCAAGCGAAGTACTAGCACAGATACGCAGTATTTT. Variable domain in full (rest from reference TRBV2 and TRBJ2-3): EPEVTQTPSHQVTQMGQEVILRCVPISNHLYFYWYRQILGQKVEFLVSFYNNEISEKSEIFDDQFSVERPDGSNFTLKIRSTKLEDSAMYFCASSKRSTSTDTQYFGPGTRLTVL.

This chain connects TRBV5-1 to TRBJ2-2; no clear D. This CDR3 has 15 residues. Germline V gene sequence: CDR1 SGHRS, CDR2 YFSETQ. Trimming removed 0 bases from V and 2 bases from J, with 8 bases in between. In DNA form, the CDR3 reads TGCGCCAGCAGCTTGGTCCAGATAAACACCGGGGAGCTGTTTTTT. Protein: CASSLVQINTGELFF.

The chain uses TRBV30 and TRBJ1-1; D is uncertain. V lost 0 bases, J lost 5 bases, and 10 bases lay in between. Looked up from germline, CDR1 is GTSNPN and CDR2 is SVGIG (reference sequence). This CDR3 comprises 13 residues. Here the CDR3 DNA reads TGTGCCTGGAGTGTAGGGTTTTGGACTGAAGCTTTCTTT. Translation: CAWSVGFWTEAFF.

This clone was found once. DNA of the CDR3: TGTGCCAGCAGCTTGTATCCAGGGCAAGGCTACGAGCAGTACTTC. It codes for CASSLYPGQGYEQYF. The chain recombines TRBV5-8 with TRBJ2-7; possible D gene TRBD1, 5 bases. Trimming shortened V by 1 base and J by 3 bases, and 14 bases separated the two germline ends. The germline V gene encodes CDR1 SGHTS and CDR2 YDEGEE. The CDR3 is 15 amino acids.

The genes are TRBV5-1 and TRBJ2-1, with 7 bases identical to TRBD1. V trimming: 0 bases; J trimming: 4 bases; junction bases outside the gene matches: 4. The CDR3 consists of 15 residues. The V gene's germline CDR1 is SGHRS and CDR2 YFSETQ. CDR3 in amino acids: CASSLAGDRYNEQFF. CDR3 bases: TGCGCCAGCAGCTTGGCCGGGGACAGATACAATGAGCAGTTCTTC.

The rearrangement joins TRBV7-8 to TRBJ1-2; D call uncertain. CDR3 length equals 14 residues. The V end lost 2 bases, the J end lost 0 bases, and 7 bases lay between the germline ends. Germline V gives CDR1 SGHVS, CDR2 FQNEAQ. CDR3 amino acids: CASSLRLANYGYTF. The CDR3, as DNA: TGTGCCAGCAGCTTACGGCTAGCTAACTATGGCTACACCTTC. Using reference TRBV7-8 and TRBJ1-2 for the parts outside the CDR3, the full variable domain is GAGVSQSPRYKVAKRGQDVALRCDPISGHVSLFWYQQALGQGPEFLTYFQNEAQLDKSGLPSDRFFAERPEGSVSTLKIQRTQQEDSAVYLCASSLRLANYGYTFGSGTRLTVV.

As for this clone: Other DNA sequences in this specimen translate into the identical CDR3. The V and J genes are TRBV6-5 and TRBJ1-5; perhaps TRBD1 as D (5 bases). The germline V and J ends were trimmed by 5 bases and 3 bases, with 8 bases remaining between them. Germline V gives CDR1 MNHEY, CDR2 SVGAGI. The CDR3 sequence is 13 residues long. The CDR3 DNA follows: TGTGCCAGCAGTGACAGCTCCAATCAGCCCCAGCATTTT. Protein sequence: CASSDSSNQPQHF.

This CDR3 reads CASSLGPNQPQHF. CDR3 bases: TGTGCCAGCAGCTTAGGGCCTAATCAGCCCCAGCATTTT. The chain couples TRBV7-3 to TRBJ1-5; D remains ambiguous. The CDR3 consists of 13 residues. Trimming removed 2 bases from V and 4 bases from J, with 6 bases in between. The germline gives CDR1 SGHTA, CDR2 FQGTGA.

The rearrangement uses TRBV27 and TRBJ1-5; D might be TRBD1 (6 bases). The CDR3 totals 15 residues. V dropped 6 bases and J dropped 4 bases, with 16 bases sitting between them. Germline V gene lookup returns CDR1 MNHEY and CDR2 SMNVEV (reference sequence). The CDR3 DNA reads as TGTGCCAGCAGCCTCGGGGGGGGGCTGAATCAGCCCCAGCATTTT. Translation: CASSLGGGLNQPQHF.

The genes are TRBV11-3 and TRBJ1-1; D might be TRBD1 (5 bases). V was clipped by 1 base and J by 6 bases, with 18 bases between them. Germline V CDR1 and CDR2: SGHNT, YENEEA. The CDR3 runs 16 residues. CDR3 sequence: CASSLGGRGSNPEAFF. As DNA, the CDR3 is TGTGCCAGCAGCTTAGGGGGCCGGGGATCTAATCCTGAAGCTTTCTTT.

V gene TRBV5-4 combines with J gene TRBJ1-1; D is perhaps TRBD1 (5 bases). Trimming removed 4 bases at V and 0 bases at J, with 10 bases between. Germline V CDR1 and CDR2: SGHNT, YYREEE (reference sequence). The CDR3 sequence is 14 residues long. DNA of the CDR3: TGTGCCAGCAGCCTAGGGGCTATGAACACTGAAGCTTTCTTT. Amino acid sequence: CASSLGAMNTEAFF.

This sequence joins TRBV10-3 and TRBJ2-3; the D call may be TRBD1 or TRBD2 (6 bases each). The germline V gene has CDR1 ENHRY and CDR2 SYGVKD. The V gene lost 11 bases and the J gene lost 5 bases, with 8 bases spanning the gap. The CDR3 contains 10 residues. This chain's CDR3 is CAGGGDTQYF. CDR3 coding DNA: TGTGCCGGAGGGGGAGATACGCAGTATTTT.

The rearrangement joins TRBV10-3 to TRBJ1-1, with a possible D match to TRBD1 (6 bases). V gave up 6 bases and J gave up 3 bases, with 23 bases separating them. This CDR3 is built from 17 residues. CDR1 is ENHRY, CDR2 SYGVKD, per germline. Here the CDR3 DNA reads TGTGCCATCAGGGGGAACAGGGAGGATATCGGTGACACTGAAGCTTTCTTT. Its translation: CAIRGNREDIGDTEAFF.

The chain employs TRBV19 and TRBJ2-3; TRBD2 matches 9 bases. Germline assignment: CDR1 LNHDA and CDR2 SQIVND (reference sequence). Trimming at V came to 5 bases and at J to 1 base, leaving 4 bases not matched to a gene. The CDR3 spans 15 residues. CDR3 region: CASSSASGGTDTQYF. The CDR3, as DNA: TGTGCCAGTAGTTCGGCTAGCGGGGGCACAGATACGCAGTATTTT.

The chain recombines TRBV4-3 with TRBJ1-2; 9 nucleotides match TRBD1. V dropped 3 bases and J dropped 6; count of bases not matched to a gene: 11. The CDR3 spans 16 residues. Germline V CDR1 and CDR2: LGHNA, YSLEER. This chain's CDR3 is CASSQATGGTSDGYTF. The CDR3 DNA reads as TGCGCCAGCAGCCAGGCGACAGGGGGGACCTCGGATGGCTACACCTTC.

This clone was counted between two and nine times. The gene calls are TRBV30 and TRBJ1-1; D gene ambiguous. The V and J ends lost 0 bases and 0 bases respectively, with 8 bases between them. The CDR3 sequence is 14 residues long. In germline, CDR1 is GTSNPN, CDR2 SVGIG (reference sequence). The DNA for the CDR3 is TGTGCCTGGAGTGTGTGGTCTATGAACACTGAAGCTTTCTTT. It translates to CAWSVWSMNTEAFF.

The chain has TRBV19 and TRBJ2-1, with D perhaps matching TRBD2 (6 bases). The CDR3 contains 15 residues. CDR1 and CDR2 from the germline V gene are LNHDA and SQIVND (reference sequence). The V end was cut by 3 bases, the J end by 6 bases, with 15 bases between. The CDR3 DNA reads as TGTGCCAGTAGTATCTACCGGGGGTTCGGCAATGAGCAGTTCTTC. Translating gives CASSIYRGFGNEQFF.

The sample holds a few counts of this clone. The gene calls are TRBV2 and TRBJ2-2; 11 positions match TRBD1. CDR1 is SNHLY, CDR2 FYNNEI, per germline. Trimming at V came to 1 base and at J to 13 bases, leaving 5 bases not matched to a gene. CDR3 length: 14 amino acids. The CDR3 sequence is CASSEGTGGIRLFF. The CDR3 nucleotides are TGTGCCAGCAGTGAAGGGACAGGGGGCATAAGGCTGTTTTTT.

This clone ranks as medium-sized (0.01 to 0.1%). This chain links TRBV10-3 with TRBJ1-1; tentatively, D is TRBD1 (5 bases). V lost 6 bases to trimming and J lost 5 bases, with 7 bases between them. CDR3 size: 11 residues. Germline assignment: CDR1 ENHRY and CDR2 SYGVKD. CDR3 DNA sequence: TGTGCCATCAGGCAGGGAACTGAAGCTTTCTTT. Translating it yields CAIRQGTEAFF.

In this sample, this clone turned up a few times. The chain has TRBV11-2 and TRBJ1-1; maybe TRBD1 (6 bases). V shed 5 bases and J shed 4 bases, with 14 bases lying between them. Germline V gene lookup returns CDR1 SGHAT and CDR2 FQNNGV. This CDR3 has 14 residues. The CDR3 coding sequence is TGTGCCAGCAGCCCCGAGGGGGGAGGCACTGAAGCTTTCTTT. Its translation: CASSPEGGGTEAFF.

V gene TRBV7-9 combines with J gene TRBJ2-3, with unresolved D. Germline V gives CDR1 SEHNR, CDR2 FQNEAQ (reference sequence). Between the trimmed V and J ends, which lost 1 base and 6 bases, there was a span of 5 bases. The CDR3 sequence is 12 residues long. CDR3 bases: TGTGCCAGCAGCTTAGACTCCGATACGCAGTATTTT. Translating gives CASSLDSDTQYF.

This clone was observed a handful of times. The chain joins TRBV6-1 to TRBJ1-1; no definite D call. Looked up from germline, CDR1 is MNHNS and CDR2 is SASEGT. The CDR3 consists of 12 residues. V lost 3 bases to trimming and J lost 10 bases, with 12 bases between them. CDR3 in DNA: TGTGCCAGCAGTGACAGCGGCCGGGGAGCTTTCTTT. It is translated as CASSDSGRGAFF.

To note about this clone: One base away lies a much larger clone, so this may be a sequencing read error. The V and J genes are TRBV4-1 and TRBJ2-3; D assignment may be TRBD1 or TRBD2 (7 bases each). Germline V gene lookup returns CDR1 MGHRA and CDR2 YSYEKL. This CDR3 is 14 amino acids long. In nucleotides, the CDR3 is TGCGCCAGCAGCCATACAGGGGCGGGAGATGCGCAGTATTTT. It translates to CASSHTGAGDAQYF.